This T cell receptor (beta chain) originates from a study of identical twins. Trimming left V 5 bases short and J 4 bases short, with 17 bases between. The length of the CDR3 is 15 residues. Germline V CDR1 and CDR2: MNHNS, SASEGT. The table lists this clonotype with many counts. MiXCR, run by TCRdb on the 5' RACE reads, gives a single entry per CDR3 protein. The sample has 350,000 to 450,000 distinct CDR3 sequences, under 20% seen once. The TCR originated in a man aged 45-65 years in good health. The specimen sequenced was naive T cells sorted from blood. J is TRBJ1-1 and V is TRBV6-1, with D possibly matching TRBD1 (6 bases). DNA of the CDR3: TGTGCCAGCAGTAAGTCCCGGACAGATGGCACTGAAGCTTTCTTT. Its translation is CASSKSRTDGTEAFF.